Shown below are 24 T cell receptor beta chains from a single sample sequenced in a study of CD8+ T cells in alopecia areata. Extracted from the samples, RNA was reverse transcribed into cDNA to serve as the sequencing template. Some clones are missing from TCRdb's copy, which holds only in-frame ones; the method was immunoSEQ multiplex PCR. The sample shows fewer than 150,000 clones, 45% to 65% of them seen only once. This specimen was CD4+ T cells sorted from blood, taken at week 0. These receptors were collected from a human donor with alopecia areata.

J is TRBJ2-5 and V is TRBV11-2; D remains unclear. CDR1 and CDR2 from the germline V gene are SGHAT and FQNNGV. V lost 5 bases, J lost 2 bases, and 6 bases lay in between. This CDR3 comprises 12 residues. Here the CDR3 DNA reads TGTGCCAGCAGCCGAGATCAAGAGACCCAGTACTTC. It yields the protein CASSRDQETQYF. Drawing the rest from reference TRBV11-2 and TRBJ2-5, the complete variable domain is EAGVAQSPRYKIIEKRQSVAFWCNPISGHATLYWYQQILGQGPKLLIQFQNNGVVDDSQLPKDRFSAERLKGVDSTLKIQPAKLEDSAVYLCASSRDQETQYFGPGTRLLVL.

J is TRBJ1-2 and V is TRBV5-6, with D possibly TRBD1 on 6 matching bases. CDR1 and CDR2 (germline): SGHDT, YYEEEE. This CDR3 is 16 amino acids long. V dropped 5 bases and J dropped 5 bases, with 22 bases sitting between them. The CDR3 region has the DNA TGTGCCAGCAGATCGCGAGTAGGGGGGAAAATGTATGGCTACACCTTC. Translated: CASRSRVGGKMYGYTF.

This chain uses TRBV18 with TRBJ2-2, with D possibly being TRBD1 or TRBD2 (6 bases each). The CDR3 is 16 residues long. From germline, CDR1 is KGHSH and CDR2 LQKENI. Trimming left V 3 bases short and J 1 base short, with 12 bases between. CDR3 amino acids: CASSPTGGLNTGELFF. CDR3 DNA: TGTGCCAGCTCACCCACTGGGGGGCTGAACACCGGGGAGCTGTTTTTT.

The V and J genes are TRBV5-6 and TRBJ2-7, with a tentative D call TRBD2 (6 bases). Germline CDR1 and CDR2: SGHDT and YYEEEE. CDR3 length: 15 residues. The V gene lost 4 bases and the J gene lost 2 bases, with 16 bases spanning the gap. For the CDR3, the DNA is TGTGCCAGCAGCGCCCGGGACTCGATAGCCTACGAGCAGTACTTC. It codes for CASSARDSIAYEQYF.

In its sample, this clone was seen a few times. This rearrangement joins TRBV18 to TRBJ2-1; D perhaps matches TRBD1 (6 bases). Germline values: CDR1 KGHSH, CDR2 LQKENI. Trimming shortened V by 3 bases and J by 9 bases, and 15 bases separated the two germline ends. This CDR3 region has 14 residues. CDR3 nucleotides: TGTGCCAGCTCACCGGGGCAACAGGGCTTTGAGCAGTTCTTC. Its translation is CASSPGQQGFEQFF.

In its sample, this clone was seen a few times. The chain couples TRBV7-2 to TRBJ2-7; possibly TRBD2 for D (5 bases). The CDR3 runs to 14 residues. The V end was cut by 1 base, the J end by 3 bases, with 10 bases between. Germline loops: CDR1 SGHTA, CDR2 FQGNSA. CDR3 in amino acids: CASSLVSGNYEQYF. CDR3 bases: TGTGCCAGCAGCTTAGTCAGCGGTAACTACGAGCAGTACTTC.

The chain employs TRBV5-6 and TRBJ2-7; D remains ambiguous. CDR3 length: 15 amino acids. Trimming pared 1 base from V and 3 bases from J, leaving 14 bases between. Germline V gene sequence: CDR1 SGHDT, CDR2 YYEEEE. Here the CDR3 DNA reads TGTGCCAGCAGCTTGAGGGCCGGGCGAGGCTACGAGCAGTACTTC. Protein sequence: CASSLRAGRGYEQYF.

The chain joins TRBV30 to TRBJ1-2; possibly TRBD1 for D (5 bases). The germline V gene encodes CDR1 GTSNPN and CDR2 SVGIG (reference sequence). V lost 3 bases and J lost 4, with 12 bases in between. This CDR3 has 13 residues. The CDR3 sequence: CAWRGTLGYGYTF. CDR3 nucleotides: TGTGCCTGGAGAGGGACGTTGGGCTATGGCTACACCTTC.

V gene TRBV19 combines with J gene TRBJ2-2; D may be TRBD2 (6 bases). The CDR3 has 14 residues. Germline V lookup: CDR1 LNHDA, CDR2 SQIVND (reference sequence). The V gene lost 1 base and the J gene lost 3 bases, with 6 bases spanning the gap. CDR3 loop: CASSIGGDTGELFF. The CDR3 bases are TGTGCCAGTAGTATAGGGGGGGACACCGGGGAGCTGTTTTTT. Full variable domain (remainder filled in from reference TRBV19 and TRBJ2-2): DGGITQSPKYLFRKEGQNVTLSCEQNLNHDAMYWYRQDPGQGLRLIYYSQIVNDFQKGDIAEGYSVSREKKESFPLTVTSAQKNPTAFYLCASSIGGDTGELFFGEGSRLTVL.

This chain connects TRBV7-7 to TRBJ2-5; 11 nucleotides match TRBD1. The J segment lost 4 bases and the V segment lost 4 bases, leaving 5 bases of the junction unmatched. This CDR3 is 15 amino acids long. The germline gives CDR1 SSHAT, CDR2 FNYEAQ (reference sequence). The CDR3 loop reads CASSSDRGLGETQYF. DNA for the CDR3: TGTGCCAGCAGCTCGGACAGGGGGCTCGGAGAGACCCAGTACTTC. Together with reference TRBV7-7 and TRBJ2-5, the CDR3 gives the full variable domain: GAGVSQSPRYKVTKRGQDVTLRCDPISSHATLYWYQQALGQGPEFLTYFNYEAQPDKSGLPSDRFSAERPEGSISTLTIQRTEQRDSAMYRCASSSDRGLGETQYFGPGTRLLVL.

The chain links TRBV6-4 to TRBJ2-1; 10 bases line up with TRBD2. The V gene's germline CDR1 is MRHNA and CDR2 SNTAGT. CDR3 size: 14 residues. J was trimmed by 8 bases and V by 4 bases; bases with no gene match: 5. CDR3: CASSVLAGVDEQFF. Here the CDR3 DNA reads TGTGCCAGCAGTGTTCTAGCGGGAGTCGATGAGCAGTTCTTC.

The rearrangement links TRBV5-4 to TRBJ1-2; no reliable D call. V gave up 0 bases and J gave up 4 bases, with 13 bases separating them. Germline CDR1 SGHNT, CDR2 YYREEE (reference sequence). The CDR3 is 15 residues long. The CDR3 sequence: CASSLDGSPFYGYTF. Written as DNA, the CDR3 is TGTGCCAGCAGCTTGGATGGCTCTCCGTTCTATGGCTACACCTTC.

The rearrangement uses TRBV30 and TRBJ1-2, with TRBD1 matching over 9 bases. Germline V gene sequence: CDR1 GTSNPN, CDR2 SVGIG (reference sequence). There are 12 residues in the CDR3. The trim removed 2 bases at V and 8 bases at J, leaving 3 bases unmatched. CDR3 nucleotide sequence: TGTGCCTGGAGTAGGACAGGGGCGGGCTACACCTTC. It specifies CAWSRTGAGYTF.

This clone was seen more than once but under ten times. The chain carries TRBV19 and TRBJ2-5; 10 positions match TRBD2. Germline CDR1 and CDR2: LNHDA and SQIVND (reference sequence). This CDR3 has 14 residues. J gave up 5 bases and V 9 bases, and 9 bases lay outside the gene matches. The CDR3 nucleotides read TGTGCCAGCTCGGCAGCGGGGGGGCTGGAGACCCAGTACTTC. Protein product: CASSAAGGLETQYF.

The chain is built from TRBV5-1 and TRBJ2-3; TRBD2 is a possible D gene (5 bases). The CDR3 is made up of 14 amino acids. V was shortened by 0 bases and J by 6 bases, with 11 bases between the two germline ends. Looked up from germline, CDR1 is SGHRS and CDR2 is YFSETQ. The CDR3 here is CASSLAGSADTQYF. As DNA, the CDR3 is TGCGCCAGCAGCTTGGCTGGGAGCGCGGATACGCAGTATTTT.

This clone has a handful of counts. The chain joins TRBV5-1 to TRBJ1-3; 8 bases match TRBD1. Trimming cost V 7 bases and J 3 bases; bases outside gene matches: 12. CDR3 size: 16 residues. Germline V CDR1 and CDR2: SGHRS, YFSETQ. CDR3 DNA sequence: TGCGCCAGCCGACAGTGGACAGGGCAGAGTGGAAACACCATATATTTT. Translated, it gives CASRQWTGQSGNTIYF.

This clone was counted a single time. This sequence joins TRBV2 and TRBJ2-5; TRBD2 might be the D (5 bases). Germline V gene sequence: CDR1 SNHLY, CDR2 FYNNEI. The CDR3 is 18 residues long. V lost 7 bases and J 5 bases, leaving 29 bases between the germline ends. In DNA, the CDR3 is TGTGCCAGCATATCGTCGGGCACGGGGTTTGTCATTGGGGAGACCCAGTACTTC. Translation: CASISSGTGFVIGETQYF.

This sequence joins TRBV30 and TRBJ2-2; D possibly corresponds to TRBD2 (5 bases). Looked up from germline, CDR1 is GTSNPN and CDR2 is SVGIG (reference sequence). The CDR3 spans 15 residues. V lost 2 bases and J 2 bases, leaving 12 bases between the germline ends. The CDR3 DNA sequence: TGTGCCTGGAGTAATGGACTCCCTAACACCGGGGAGCTGTTTTTT. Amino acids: CAWSNGLPNTGELFF. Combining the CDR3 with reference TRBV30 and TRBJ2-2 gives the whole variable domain SQTIHQWPATLVQPVGSPLSLECTVEGTSNPNLYWYRQAAGRGLQLLFYSVGIGQISSEVPQNLSASRPQDRQFILSSKKLLLSDSGFYLCAWSNGLPNTGELFFGEGSRLTVL.

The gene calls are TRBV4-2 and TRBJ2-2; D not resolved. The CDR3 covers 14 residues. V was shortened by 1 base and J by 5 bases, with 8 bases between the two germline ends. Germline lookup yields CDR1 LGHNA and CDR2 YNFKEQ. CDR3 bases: TGTGCCAGCAGCCAAGCGGGCCAGACCGGGGAGCTGTTTTTT. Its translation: CASSQAGQTGELFF.

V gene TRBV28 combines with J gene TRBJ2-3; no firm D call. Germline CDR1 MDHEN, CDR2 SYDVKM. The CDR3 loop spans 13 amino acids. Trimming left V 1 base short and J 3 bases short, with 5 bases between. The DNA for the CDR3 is TGTGCCAGCAGTTTATTCAGTACAGATACGCAGTATTTT. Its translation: CASSLFSTDTQYF.

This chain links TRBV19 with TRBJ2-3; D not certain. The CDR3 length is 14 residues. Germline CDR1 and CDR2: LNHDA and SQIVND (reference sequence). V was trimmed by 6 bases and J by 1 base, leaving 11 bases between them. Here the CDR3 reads CASRADPGTDTQYF. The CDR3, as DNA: TGTGCCAGTAGGGCAGACCCTGGCACAGATACGCAGTATTTT.

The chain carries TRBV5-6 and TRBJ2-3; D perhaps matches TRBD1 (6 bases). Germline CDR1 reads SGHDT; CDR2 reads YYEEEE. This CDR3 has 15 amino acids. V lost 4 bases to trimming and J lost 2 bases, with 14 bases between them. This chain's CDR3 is CASSPLDSSTDTQYF. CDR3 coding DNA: TGTGCCAGCAGCCCTCTGGACAGTTCCACAGATACGCAGTATTTT.

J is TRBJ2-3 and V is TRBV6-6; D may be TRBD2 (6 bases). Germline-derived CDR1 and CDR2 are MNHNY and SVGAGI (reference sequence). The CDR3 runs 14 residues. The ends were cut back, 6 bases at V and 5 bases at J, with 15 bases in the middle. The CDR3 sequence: CASRRRAGQDTQYF. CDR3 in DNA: TGTGCCAGCAGGAGGCGGGCGGGGCAAGATACGCAGTATTTT.

The CDR3 reads CASSFLRDRANEQFF. The CDR3 DNA follows: TGTGCCAGCAGTTTTCTTCGGGACAGGGCCAATGAGCAGTTCTTC. The chain joins TRBV27 to TRBJ2-1, with 9 positions matching TRBD1. Germline lookup yields CDR1 MNHEY and CDR2 SMNVEV (reference sequence). CDR3 size: 15 residues. Germline trimming cut 3 bases from V and 6 bases from J; bases unmatched to any gene: 6.